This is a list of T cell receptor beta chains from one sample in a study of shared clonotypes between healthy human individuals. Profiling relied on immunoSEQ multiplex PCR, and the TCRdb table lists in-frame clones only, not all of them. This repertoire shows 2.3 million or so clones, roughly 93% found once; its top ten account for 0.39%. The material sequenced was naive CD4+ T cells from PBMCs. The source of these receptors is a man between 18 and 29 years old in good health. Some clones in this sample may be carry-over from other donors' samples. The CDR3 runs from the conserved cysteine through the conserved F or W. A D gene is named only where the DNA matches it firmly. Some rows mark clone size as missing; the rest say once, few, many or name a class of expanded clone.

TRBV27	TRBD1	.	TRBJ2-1	CASSQSWTGGEQFF	TGTGCCAGCAGTCAATCCTGGACAGGTGGGGAGCAGTTCTTC
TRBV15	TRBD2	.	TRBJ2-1	CATSRDPGLAGRSSYNEQFF	TGTGCCACCAGCAGAGATCCGGGACTAGCGGGAAGGAGCTCCTACAATGAGCAGTTCTTC
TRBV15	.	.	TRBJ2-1	CATSRVGFEQFF	TGTGCCACCAGCAGAGTAGGATTTGAGCAGTTCTTC
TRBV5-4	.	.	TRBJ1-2	CASLTDSNYGYTF	TGTGCCAGCCTTACCGACAGTAACTATGGCTACACCTTC
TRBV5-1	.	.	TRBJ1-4	CASSSGQGATNEKLFF	TGCGCCAGCAGCTCGGGCCAAGGAGCAACTAATGAAAAACTGTTTTTT
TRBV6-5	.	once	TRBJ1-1	CASSYSLDVGTEAFF	TGTGCCAGCAGTTACTCTCTGGATGTGGGAACTGAAGCTTTCTTT
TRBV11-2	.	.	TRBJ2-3	CASSLAGDTQYF	TGTGCCAGCAGCTTAGCTGGAGATACGCAGTATTTT
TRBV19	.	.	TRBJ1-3	CASTPQGTIFSGNTIYF	TGTGCCAGTACCCCCCAAGGGACAATTTTCTCTGGAAACACCATATATTTT
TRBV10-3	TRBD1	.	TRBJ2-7	CAIAQDRGEQYF	TGTGCCATCGCCCAGGACAGGGGCGAGCAGTACTTC
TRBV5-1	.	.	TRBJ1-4	CASSLASGGREKLFF	TGCGCCAGCAGCTTGGCCTCGGGCGGACGGGAAAAACTGTTTTTT
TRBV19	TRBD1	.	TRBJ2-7	CASSRRDRAYEQYF	TGTGCCAGTAGTCGGCGGGACAGGGCATACGAGCAGTACTTC
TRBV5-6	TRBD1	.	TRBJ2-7	CASSPRTGSSYEQYF	TGTGCCAGCAGCCCAAGGACAGGCAGCTCCTACGAGCAGTACTTC
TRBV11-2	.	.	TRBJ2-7	CASSPVWLVPSEDEQYF	TGTGCCAGCAGCCCCGTTTGGCTAGTCCCCAGTGAGGACGAGCAGTACTTC
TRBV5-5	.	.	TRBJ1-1	CASSRGSNTEAFF	TGTGCCAGCAGCCGGGGATCGAACACTGAAGCTTTCTTT
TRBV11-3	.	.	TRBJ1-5	CASSAHQGDSNQPQHF	TGTGCCAGCAGCGCTCACCAGGGAGATAGCAATCAGCCCCAGCATTTT
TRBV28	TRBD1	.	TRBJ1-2	CASSSDRVGRGYTF	TGTGCCAGCAGTTCCGACAGGGTGGGTCGGGGCTACACCTTC
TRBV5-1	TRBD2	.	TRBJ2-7	CASSFSSGTHEQYF	TGCGCCAGCAGCTTCTCGAGCGGGACCCACGAGCAGTACTTC
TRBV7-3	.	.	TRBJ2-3	CASSSQREDTQYF	TGTGCCAGCAGCTCCCAACGGGAAGATACGCAGTATTTT
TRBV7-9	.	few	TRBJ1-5	CASSPGPYRDNQPQHF	TGTGCCAGCAGCCCCGGCCCCTACAGGGACAATCAGCCCCAGCATTTT
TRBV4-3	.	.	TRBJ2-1	CASSQEEGFEQFF	TGCGCCAGCAGCCAAGAAGAGGGCTTTGAGCAGTTCTTC
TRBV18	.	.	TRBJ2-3	CASSPGPAQWDTQYF	TGTGCCAGCTCACCAGGGCCAGCTCAATGGGATACGCAGTATTTT
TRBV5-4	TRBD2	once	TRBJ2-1	CASSLRLAGNNEQFF	TGTGCCAGCAGCTTGCGTCTAGCGGGTAACAATGAGCAGTTCTTC
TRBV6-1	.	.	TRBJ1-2	CASREGPGPPNGYTF	TGTGCCAGCAGGGAGGGACCGGGACCCCCTAATGGCTACACCTTC
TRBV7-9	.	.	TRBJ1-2	CASSSPQGSYTF	TGTGCCAGCAGCTCTCCACAGGGAAGCTACACCTTC
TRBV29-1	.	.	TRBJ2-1	CSGDGNADSYNEQFF	TGCAGCGGGGATGGGAATGCGGACTCCTACAATGAGCAGTTCTTC
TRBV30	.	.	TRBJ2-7	CAWSRTSYEQYF	TGTGCCTGGAGTCGAACGTCCTACGAGCAGTACTTC
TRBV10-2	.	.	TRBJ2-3	CASSPGSTDTQYF	TGCGCCAGCAGCCCCGGCTCCACAGATACGCAGTATTTT
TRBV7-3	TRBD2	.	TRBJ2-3	CASSLMASGRALKQYF	TGTGCCAGCAGCTTAATGGCTAGCGGGAGGGCCCTAAAGCAGTATTTT
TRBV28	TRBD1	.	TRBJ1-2	CASSPGQGKAYGYTF	TGTGCCAGCAGCCCCGGACAGGGGAAGGCGTATGGCTACACCTTC
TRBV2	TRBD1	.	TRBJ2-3	CASSENRGTDTQYF	TGTGCCAGCAGTGAAAACAGGGGAACAGATACGCAGTATTTT
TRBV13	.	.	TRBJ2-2	CASSLMARKITGELFF	TGTGCCAGCAGCTTAATGGCAAGAAAAATAACCGGGGAGCTGTTTTTT
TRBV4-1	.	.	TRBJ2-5	CASSPIQDWLKRQETQYF	TGCGCCAGCAGCCCAATTCAGGACTGGTTAAAAAGACAAGAGACCCAGTACTTC
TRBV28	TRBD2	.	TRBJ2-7	CASSGTSGRKLNEQYF	TGTGCCAGCTCCGGGACTAGCGGGAGAAAGCTAAACGAGCAGTACTTC
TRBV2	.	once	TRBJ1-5	CASSEALLKDTRGPQHF	TGTGCCAGCAGTGAAGCGCTTCTCAAGGATACCAGGGGACCCCAGCATTTT
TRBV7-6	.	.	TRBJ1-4	CASSFGATNEKLFF	TGTGCCAGCAGCTTTGGGGCAACTAATGAAAAACTGTTTTTT
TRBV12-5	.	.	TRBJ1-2	CASGFGFGRQLANYGYTF	TGTGCTAGTGGTTTTGGGTTTGGGAGACAGTTAGCTAACTATGGCTACACCTTC
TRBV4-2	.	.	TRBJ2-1	CASSQDWAAKGNEQFF	TGTGCCAGCAGCCAAGATTGGGCAGCCAAAGGCAATGAGCAGTTCTTC
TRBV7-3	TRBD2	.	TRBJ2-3	CASSLSGSPDTQYF	TGTGCCAGCAGCTTAAGCGGGAGTCCCGATACGCAGTATTTT
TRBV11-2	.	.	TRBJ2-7	CASSQRWNEQYF	TGTGCCAGCAGCCAGAGGTGGAACGAGCAGTACTTC
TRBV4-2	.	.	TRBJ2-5	CASSQGPQETQYF	TGTGCCAGCAGCCAAGGCCCGCAAGAGACCCAGTACTTC
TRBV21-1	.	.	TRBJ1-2	CASSKGADGYTF	TGTGCCAGCAGCAAAGGAGCGGATGGCTACACCTTC
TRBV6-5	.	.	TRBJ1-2	CASSYIGQLINYGYTF	TGTGCCAGCAGTTACATCGGACAGTTAATTAACTATGGCTACACCTTC
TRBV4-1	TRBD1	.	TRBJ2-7	CASSLAGGGYEQYF	TGCGCCAGCAGCCTCGCAGGGGGCGGTTACGAGCAGTACTTC
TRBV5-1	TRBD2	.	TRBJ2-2	CASSRAGVTGELFF	TGCGCCAGCAGCCGCGCGGGAGTCACCGGGGAGCTGTTTTTT
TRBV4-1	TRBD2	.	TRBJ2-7	CASSQGGGRSYEQYF	TGCGCCAGCAGCCAAGGCGGCGGGAGAAGCTACGAGCAGTACTTC
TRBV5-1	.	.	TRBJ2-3	CASSLTGSDTQYF	TGCGCCAGCAGCTTGACAGGGAGTGATACGCAGTATTTT
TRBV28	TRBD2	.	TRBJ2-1	CASSRAGADNEQFF	TGTGCCAGCAGTCGGGCGGGAGCCGACAATGAGCAGTTCTTC
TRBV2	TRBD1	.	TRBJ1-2	CASSRDREIVGYTF	TGTGCCAGCAGCCGGGACAGGGAGATCGTTGGCTACACCTTC